Below, 32 T cell receptor beta chains from the same sample are listed, as sequenced in a study of blood T cell repertoires in COVID-19. Assay used: immunoSEQ multiplex PCR; TCRdb lists only in-frame clones, some missing. The sample lists 150,000 to 200,000 clones, more than 75% occurring once. The specimen sequenced was peripheral blood. Every receptor here comes from a woman in her 40s with COVID-19, enrolled during active disease.

The rearrangement links TRBV27 to TRBJ1-2, with TRBD1 as a possible D gene (6 bases). Germline loops: CDR1 MNHEY, CDR2 SMNVEV (reference sequence). CDR3 length: 14 residues. With 3 bases removed from V and 8 bases from J, the gap between germline ends came to 16 bases. CDR3 loop: CASSLTAGVGGYTF. DNA for the CDR3: TGTGCCAGCAGTTTGACGGCAGGGGTGGGCGGCTACACCTTC.

Only one count was recorded for this clone. This chain links TRBV7-9 with TRBJ1-1; no reliable D call. The length of the CDR3 is 13 residues. CDR1 SEHNR and CDR2 FQNEAQ come from the germline V gene (reference sequence). The V end was cut by 4 bases, the J end by 1 base, with 7 bases between. The CDR3 bases are TGTGCCAGCAGCTGGGAGAAGAACACTGAAGCTTTCTTT. Translated, it gives CASSWEKNTEAFF.

The chain joins TRBV10-3 to TRBJ1-1; 10 bases fit TRBD1. This CDR3 has 17 residues. Germline V gene sequence: CDR1 ENHRY, CDR2 SYGVKD. Losses at the gene ends were 5 bases for V and 0 bases for J; bases not matched to a gene: 9. CDR3 in amino acids: CAISSRDRGGMNTEAFF. For the CDR3, the DNA is TGTGCCATCAGTTCCCGGGACAGGGGCGGGATGAACACTGAAGCTTTCTTT.

In this sample, this clone turned up a few times. The genes are TRBV7-8 and TRBJ1-5; perhaps TRBD1 as D (6 bases). CDR1 SGHVS and CDR2 FQNEAQ come from the germline V gene. V dropped 5 bases and J dropped 6 bases, with 14 bases sitting between them. This CDR3 spans 14 amino acids. Here the CDR3 DNA reads TGTGCCAGCAGCCCGGGACATCTTGCTCAGCCCCAGCATTTT. This sequence encodes CASSPGHLAQPQHF.

V usage is TRBV7-9 and J usage is TRBJ2-1; no definite D call. Germline V gene data show CDR1 as SEHNR and CDR2 as FQNEAQ (reference sequence). V dropped 5 bases and J dropped 0 bases, with 8 bases sitting between them. This CDR3 region has 14 residues. CDR3 DNA sequence: TGTGCCAGCAGCCTCAGCGACTCCTACAATGAGCAGTTCTTC. It translates to CASSLSDSYNEQFF.

This sequence joins TRBV3-1 (or the pseudogene TRBV3-2) and TRBJ2-7, with a possible D match to TRBD1 (6 bases). Trimming cost V 5 bases and J 3 bases, with 8 bases left between them. CDR3 length: 12 amino acids. Germline V CDR1 and CDR2: LGHDT, YNNKEL (reference sequence). CDR3 residues: CASSRGGYEQYF. CDR3 DNA: TGTGCCAGCAGCAGAGGGGGCTACGAGCAGTACTTC.

The chain employs TRBV6-1 and TRBJ1-2; TRBD1 is a possible D gene (5 bases). The germline V gene encodes CDR1 MNHNS and CDR2 SASEGT. This CDR3 comprises 14 residues. Trimming took 3 bases from V and 4 from J, leaving 12 bases between them. The CDR3 bases are TGTGCCAGCAGTGAGGGGGGAGCAGGCTATGGCTACACCTTC. It codes for CASSEGGAGYGYTF.

The V gene is TRBV13, the J gene TRBJ1-3, with TRBD1 matching 8 bases. The CDR3 sequence is 16 residues long. V was clipped by 5 bases and J by 5 bases; unmatched bases: 11. CDR1 is PRHDT, CDR2 FYEKMQ, per germline (reference sequence). CDR3 region: CASSDSTGARRNTIYF. CDR3 sequence (DNA): TGTGCCAGCAGCGATTCGACAGGGGCGCGGAGAAACACCATATATTTT.

The chain carries TRBV7-2 and TRBJ1-3; 9 bases agree with TRBD1. Germline V CDR1 and CDR2: SGHTA, FQGNSA. This CDR3 has 16 residues. The ends lost 2 bases at V and 3 bases at J; junction bases unmatched: 5. The CDR3 DNA is TGTGCCAGCAGCTTAACCCCGGGACAGGGTGGAAACACCATATATTTT. The encoded protein is CASSLTPGQGGNTIYF.

V is TRBV5-4 and J is TRBJ2-2; tentatively, D is TRBD2 (5 bases). V was shortened by 5 bases and J by 3 bases, with 8 bases between the two germline ends. Per germline, CDR1 SGHNT and CDR2 YYREEE (reference sequence). The CDR3 loop spans 13 amino acids. The CDR3 region has the DNA TGTGCCAGCAGGCCGGACTACACCGGGGAGCTGTTTTTT. Encoded protein: CASRPDYTGELFF.

The chain joins TRBV6-5 to TRBJ1-5; D not certain. The germline CDR1 and CDR2 sequences are MNHEY and SVGAGI. The V end was cut by 6 bases, the J end by 3 bases, with 9 bases between. There are 13 residues in the CDR3. This CDR3 is CASRVATNQPQHF. Written as DNA, the CDR3 is TGTGCCAGCAGGGTAGCCACCAATCAGCCCCAGCATTTT.

This chain links TRBV29-1 with TRBJ1-5; no reliable D call. The germline V gene has CDR1 SQVTM and CDR2 ANQGSEA. V was clipped by 5 bases and J by 3 bases, with 11 bases between them. The CDR3 is 13 residues long. CDR3 sequence reads: CSVLKGDNQPQHF. CDR3 nucleotide sequence: TGCAGCGTTTTAAAAGGAGACAATCAGCCCCAGCATTTT. Looking up the rest from reference TRBV29-1 and TRBJ1-5 gives the full variable domain: SAVISQKPSRDICQRGTSLTIQCQVDSQVTMMFWYRQQPGQSLTLIATANQGSEATYESGFVIDKFPISRPNLTFSTLTVSNMSPEDSSIYLCSVLKGDNQPQHFGDGTRLSIL.

The CDR3 sequence: CASSKSFIGTGELFF. CDR3 nucleotides: TGTGCCAGTAGTAAGTCCTTCATCGGCACCGGGGAGCTGTTTTTT. The chain is built from TRBV19 and TRBJ2-2; unclear D gene. The V and J ends lost 4 bases and 4 bases respectively, with 13 bases between them. The CDR3 has 15 residues. From germline, CDR1 is LNHDA and CDR2 SQIVND (reference sequence).

The V gene is TRBV19, the J gene TRBJ2-2, with unresolved D. The CDR3 consists of 13 residues. The germline CDR1 and CDR2 sequences are LNHDA and SQIVND (reference sequence). V was clipped by 8 bases and J by 1 base, with 8 bases between them. The CDR3 reads CASGDWNTGELFF. The CDR3 DNA is TGTGCCAGTGGCGACTGGAACACCGGGGAGCTGTTTTTT.

The chain recombines TRBV18 with TRBJ2-3; 9 nucleotides match TRBD1. The ends lost 4 bases at V and 2 bases at J; junction bases unmatched: 1. The CDR3 has 14 residues. In germline, CDR1 is KGHSH, CDR2 LQKENI. Here the CDR3 DNA reads TGTGCCAGCTCACGGGACAGGGTCACAGATACGCAGTATTTT. This translates into CASSRDRVTDTQYF.

The J gene is TRBJ2-7, the V gene TRBV7-9; D possibly corresponds to TRBD1 (5 bases). Between the trimmed V and J ends, which lost 4 bases and 7 bases, there was a span of 11 bases. CDR1 SEHNR and CDR2 FQNEAQ come from the germline V gene (reference sequence). This CDR3 comprises 12 residues. Here the CDR3 reads CASSSSAGEQYF. The CDR3 bases are TGTGCCAGCAGCTCATCCGCAGGGGAGCAGTACTTC.

The chain recombines TRBV5-4 with TRBJ1-2; possibly TRBD1 for D (6 bases). The CDR3 covers 14 residues. The V end lost 6 bases, the J end lost 1 base, and 13 bases lay between the germline ends. Germline CDR1 reads SGHNT; CDR2 reads YYREEE (reference sequence). The CDR3 spells CASTLGTSNYGYTF. The CDR3, as DNA: TGTGCCAGCACCCTGGGGACAAGTAACTATGGCTACACCTTC.

The genes are TRBV3-1 (or the pseudogene TRBV3-2) and TRBJ2-7; tentative D call: TRBD1 (6 bases). Per the germline V gene, CDR1 is LGHDT and CDR2 is YNNKEL (reference sequence). V was clipped by 4 bases and J by 2 bases, with 12 bases between them. There are 14 residues in the CDR3. CDR3 residues: CASSPRGHTYEQYF. The CDR3 DNA reads TGTGCCAGCAGCCCCAGGGGACATACCTACGAGCAGTACTTC.

The gene calls are TRBV9 and TRBJ2-2, with 8 positions matching TRBD1. Trimming removed 4 bases from V and 1 base from J; junction bases left unmatched: 15. The CDR3 is 19 amino acids. Germline CDR1 is SGDLS and CDR2 is YYNGEE. The CDR3 loop reads CASSLRTGLLTKNTGELFF. CDR3 in DNA: TGTGCCAGCAGCCTCCGGACAGGGCTCCTCACGAAGAACACCGGGGAGCTGTTTTTT.

This chain links TRBV19 with TRBJ2-3; D is undetermined. Looked up from germline, CDR1 is LNHDA and CDR2 is SQIVND (reference sequence). The CDR3 spans 15 residues. V was clipped by 5 bases and J by 1 base, with 13 bases between them. The CDR3 coding sequence is TGTGCCAGTAGTCTCTCCAGAATGGGCACAGATACGCAGTATTTT. The encoded protein is CASSLSRMGTDTQYF.

This sequence joins TRBV27 and TRBJ1-2, with 8 bases identical to TRBD1. V lost 5 bases to trimming and J lost 0 bases; unmatched junction nucleotides: 11. Germline V CDR1 and CDR2: MNHEY, SMNVEV (reference sequence). The CDR3 is made up of 17 amino acids. CDR3 sequence (DNA): TGTGCCAGCAGTAGATACTTCGCGACAGGGGCTAACTATGGCTACACCTTC. This codes for CASSRYFATGANYGYTF.

This clone occurred a few times. The V call is TRBV11-2, the J call TRBJ1-1; 8 bases are shared with TRBD1. V lost 5 bases to trimming and J lost 9 bases; unmatched junction nucleotides: 5. The CDR3 loop spans 12 amino acids. Germline CDR1 is SGHAT and CDR2 is FQNNGV. CDR3 sequence (DNA): TGTGCCAGCAGCCCCAGGACAGGGCAAGCTTTCTTT. Translating it yields CASSPRTGQAFF. The whole variable domain, remainder taken from reference TRBV11-2 and TRBJ1-1, is EAGVAQSPRYKIIEKRQSVAFWCNPISGHATLYWYQQILGQGPKLLIQFQNNGVVDDSQLPKDRFSAERLKGVDSTLKIQPAKLEDSAVYLCASSPRTGQAFFGQGTRLTVV.

As DNA, the CDR3 is TGCGCCAGCAGCTTGTTGACAGACTCTGGAAACACCATATATTTT. Amino acid sequence: CASSLLTDSGNTIYF. V gene TRBV5-1 combines with J gene TRBJ1-3; D possibly corresponds to TRBD1 (5 bases). The CDR3 spans 15 residues. Trimming shortened V by 1 base and J by 0 bases, and 8 bases separated the two germline ends. CDR1 and CDR2 from the germline V gene are SGHRS and YFSETQ.

This clone turned up a few times. The V and J genes are TRBV7-9 and TRBJ2-2; 7 bases are shared with TRBD1. With V trimmed by 3 bases and J by 2 bases, 9 bases remained unmatched. The V gene's germline CDR1 is SEHNR and CDR2 FQNEAQ (reference sequence). The CDR3 has 17 amino acids. CDR3 bases: TGTGCCAGCAGCTTCTTTCGGACAGGCATAAACACCGGGGAGCTGTTTTTT. Translating gives CASSFFRTGINTGELFF.

V usage is TRBV30 and J usage is TRBJ2-1; D not certain. Germline CDR1 and CDR2: GTSNPN and SVGIG (reference sequence). The CDR3 is made up of 13 amino acids. The ends were cut back, 3 bases at V and 5 bases at J, with 11 bases in the middle. CDR3 amino acids: CAWSVQPHNEQFF. The CDR3 DNA is TGTGCCTGGAGCGTACAACCACACAATGAGCAGTTCTTC.

The J gene is TRBJ1-1, the V gene TRBV29-1; D is ambiguous. Germline V gene lookup returns CDR1 SQVTM and CDR2 ANQGSEA. V dropped 4 bases and J dropped 1 base, with 22 bases sitting between them. The length of the CDR3 is 17 residues. The CDR3 reads CSVGAGYSLNSNTEAFF. CDR3 in DNA: TGCAGCGTTGGTGCAGGATACTCCCTGAATTCGAACACTGAAGCTTTCTTT.

The CDR3 DNA reads TGCGCCAGCAGCCAAAGGCCGGACAACTCTGGAAACACCATATATTTT. Its translation is CASSQRPDNSGNTIYF. The genes are TRBV4-1 and TRBJ1-3; D perhaps matches TRBD1 (5 bases). The CDR3 length is 16 residues. The germline gives CDR1 MGHRA, CDR2 YSYEKL. The V end lost 2 bases, the J end lost 0 bases, and 11 bases lay between the germline ends.

This clone occurred once. V is TRBV19 and J is TRBJ1-2; 9 nucleotides agree with TRBD1. This CDR3 region has 14 residues. CDR1 LNHDA and CDR2 SQIVND come from the germline V gene (reference sequence). The junction had 8 bases not matched to a gene; V was cut back by 5 bases and J by 7 bases. CDR3 nucleotide sequence: TGTGCCAGTAGTTCCACAGGGGGCGTGAGTGGCTACACCTTC. This codes for CASSSTGGVSGYTF. The full variable domain, completed using reference TRBV19 and TRBJ1-2, is DGGITQSPKYLFRKEGQNVTLSCEQNLNHDAMYWYRQDPGQGLRLIYYSQIVNDFQKGDIAEGYSVSREKKESFPLTVTSAQKNPTAFYLCASSSTGGVSGYTFGSGTRLTVV.

The genes are TRBV2 and TRBJ2-3; 10 bases fit TRBD1. In germline, CDR1 is SNHLY, CDR2 FYNNEI. V lost 7 bases, J lost 1 base, and 5 bases stayed unmatched. This CDR3 contains 15 residues. The CDR3 spells CASTGTGVGTDTQYF. As DNA, the CDR3 is TGTGCCAGCACCGGGACAGGGGTAGGCACAGATACGCAGTATTTT. The variable domain in full, with the rest retrieved from reference TRBV2 and TRBJ2-3, is EPEVTQTPSHQVTQMGQEVILRCVPISNHLYFYWYRQILGQKVEFLVSFYNNEISEKSEIFDDQFSVERPDGSNFTLKIRSTKLEDSAMYFCASTGTGVGTDTQYFGPGTRLTVL.

This chain connects TRBV5-8 to TRBJ1-5; 9 bases match TRBD1. The CDR3 sequence is 16 residues long. With 0 bases clipped from V and 4 bases from J, the junction kept 5 bases outside the gene matches. Germline V gives CDR1 SGHTS, CDR2 YDEGEE. CDR3 protein: CASSLGTGVPNQPQHF. The CDR3, as DNA: TGTGCCAGCAGCTTGGGGACAGGGGTGCCAAATCAGCCCCAGCATTTT.

V and J are TRBV19 and TRBJ2-7; 8 positions match TRBD2. The V gene's germline CDR1 is LNHDA and CDR2 SQIVND (reference sequence). The V gene end was trimmed by 9 bases and the J gene end by 7 bases; junction bases not matched to a gene: 5. The CDR3 has 11 residues. The CDR3, as DNA: TGTGCCAGGCGGGAGGTGGGGGAGCAGTACTTC. This encodes CARREVGEQYF.

The chain employs TRBV7-2 and TRBJ1-6; a possible D gene is TRBD1 (5 bases). There are 13 residues in the CDR3. Germline loops: CDR1 SGHTA, CDR2 FQGNSA. V was cut by 10 bases and J by 8 bases, with 15 bases left in between. The CDR3 sequence: CATHPGWDSPLHF. The CDR3 DNA is TGTGCCACCCATCCAGGGTGGGATTCACCCCTCCACTTT.